This T cell receptor (beta chain) was identified during a study of shared clonotypes between healthy human individuals (dated by TCRdb to the early 2020s). Context from the whole study: The cohort included three men and a couple of women between 18 and 49 years of age. Libraries were prepared and TCR repertoires were sequenced by different laboratories using diverse techniques, in order to increase sequencing depth and limit assay-specific biases. Per donor, three plates each were used for CD4 naive and CD4 memory, two for CD8 naive, and one for CD8 memory. To estimate repertoire size and how much clonotype sharing occurs between individuals, the study deeply sequenced the blood TCR repertoires of several healthy adults. Leukapheresis yielded between about 0.9 and 9.5 billion PBMCs per donor.

Study-wide conclusions, independent of this receptor: Pairwise subsampling indicated that sequencing depth was expected to affect the degree of clonotype sharing among donors. Compared with non-shared clonotypes, clonotypes shared by all four sorted-subset donors had higher generation probabilities. Even with the large sequencing depth, rarefaction of the sorted-subset datasets indicated that sequencing was incomplete. The small number of donors limited the genetic and exposure-history diversity represented. Naive subsets generally had larger estimated clonotype richness than memory subsets. About 5% of naive CD4, 3.5% of naive CD8, approximately 2% of memory CD4, and around 0.4% of memory CD8 clonotypes were shared across four donors. Only blood was sampled, and tissue TCR repertoires likely differ from those in blood.

The donors were healthy, HIV-negative adults with no recently reported acute infections or vaccinations. Only Caucasian adults living in Nashville, Tennessee, USA were represented among the donors. CD4+ T cells were enriched through magnetic negative selection, after which naive cells were positively selected on CD45RA and the remaining negative fraction served as the memory subset. Blood was collected by leukapheresis, and PBMCs were isolated by Ficoll-Histopaque density gradient centrifugation and then cryopreserved in liquid nitrogen vapor phase. Analytical flow cytometry was used to check the purity and quantity of every magnetically sorted T cell population. Each sorted fraction had its genomic DNA isolated and then quantified by UV absorbance on a Nanodrop 2000c. TCR CDR3 regions were amplified from genomic DNA by multiplex PCR using the deep immunoSEQ assay. Genomic DNA extracted from each cell subset was distributed evenly over all wells of several immunoSEQ 96-well plates, and each plate served as one replicate. For sorted subsets, each replicate PCR was loaded with around 200 ng genomic DNA, equivalent to 32,000 or so T cell genomes. The purified libraries were quantified using a Qubit 3.0 fluorometer, sized with a Bioanalyzer 2100, and then quantified again using the KAPA Library Quantification kit. Every immunoSEQ 96-well plate was sequenced on a dedicated single-read 150-cycle Illumina NextSeq 550 flow cell. In the original analysis: Because the immunoSEQ output included only junctional sequences and no quality scores, the filtering could not be the same as the filtering used for full-length reads. Sequences were annotated with PyIR, a Python wrapper for IgBLAST v1.9, using IMGT germline references to assign V/J genes and CDR3. Reads were filtered out if the reads had weak V/J assignments (E-value above 1e-6), no CDR3, stop codons, out-of-frame junctions, or ambiguous translated residues. V3J clonotypes were defined as sequences sharing an identical inferred V gene, J gene, and CDR3 amino acid sequence. Percentage overlap between repertoires was computed as shared unique clonotypes divided by the size of the smaller repertoire. Richness of each repertoire was evaluated using RTK rarefaction, the Chao1 estimator, and Recon v2.1 estimates of unobserved clonotypes. Generation probabilities for all TCRbeta clonotypes obtained by the gDNA method from four donors were computed using OLGA. Here the immuneACCESS table is served through TCRdb, limited to in-frame sequences with V and J called. Missing clones are a known gap in these copies; in checked studies unresolved V genes cover under half, and the rest lacks a known reason. Clonal size and the V and J genes are those of that table, whereas D and trimming came from the DNA. The sample table shows some 1,100,000 clones, and 75% to 85% are seen once. More than 0.45% of the sample is in the top ten clones.

There are 15 amino acids in the CDR3, from cysteine to phenylalanine inclusive. Only the CDR3 portion is preserved as DNA: 45 bases, with reading frame beginning at the first base. Trimmed from V: 3 bases; trimmed from J: 4 bases; junction bases lacking a gene match: 4. From a lookup of the germline V gene (reference sequence), CDR1 and CDR2 are MNHEY and SMNVEV. Comment on this clone: This receptor's antigen is unknown. The input lacks base qualities; no much larger clone sits a single base away.

The chain couples TRBV27 to TRBJ2-3, and TRBD1 aligns with 10 junction nucleotides. The clonotype comes from a man between 18 and 35 years old in good health. Some clones in this sample may be carry-over from other donors' samples. Material for sequencing was memory CD4+ T cells from PBMCs. Interpreted using the paper, the cell subset or site label stands for: CD45RA-negative fraction. CDR3 reads: CASSFRDRGADTQYF. The DNA reads TGTGCCAGCAGTTTCCGGGACAGGGGTGCAGATACGCAGTATTTT.